The subject of this entry is one T cell receptor (beta chain). This sample is drawn from a study of technical replicates of blood from a handful of donors. The repertoire was sequenced with immunoSEQ multiplex PCR; TCRdb's copy has only in-frame clones and lacks some. Of around 80,000 clones listed, around 94% are singletons. The V and J ends lost 4 bases and 2 bases, in that order; junction bases with no gene match: 2. CDR1 is SNHLY, CDR2 FYNNEI, per germline. The length of the CDR3 is 14 residues. The sample taken for sequencing was T cells isolated from PBMCs. This receptor was obtained from a human donor in good health. The chain uses TRBV2 and TRBJ2-1, with TRBD2 identical over 7 bases. This CDR3 is CASSGGSAYNEQFF. CDR3 nucleotides: TGTGCCAGCAGTGGCGGGAGTGCCTACAATGAGCAGTTCTTC. Using reference TRBV2 and TRBJ2-1 for the parts outside the CDR3, the full variable domain is EPEVTQTPSHQVTQMGQEVILRCVPISNHLYFYWYRQILGQKVEFLVSFYNNEISEKSEIFDDQFSVERPDGSNFTLKIRSTKLEDSAMYFCASSGGSAYNEQFFGPGTRLTVL.